The clone carrying this TCR beta chain was counted between two and nine times. The antigen remains undetermined. The data were taken from a study of cytomegalovirus exposure and HLA in healthy donors. Broader study findings: A few V segments could not be told apart, such as TRBV6-2 and TRBV6-3, and were left out. Solely CMV serostatus was available to characterize immune exposure.

PCR involved 60 Vbeta and 13 Jbeta primers. Authors' methods: Approximately 11 million of tens of millions of unique TCR beta chains were shared, per a later count. Profiled with immunoSEQ multiplex PCR; TCRdb holds only in-frame clones, not every one. V and J calls plus clone size are reproduced from that table; the DNA served to infer D and trimming. The sample shows about 190,000 clones, roughly 87% of them seen only once. This CDR3 region has 15 residues. Trimming took 5 bases from V and 9 from J; bases not matched to a gene: 12. Per germline, CDR1 PRHDT and CDR2 FYEKMQ (reference sequence). The clonotype comes from a boy aged 2 to 10 in good health and CMV-seronegative. This chain links TRBV13 with TRBJ1-2; 10 bases map to TRBD1. The sequencing input was PBMCs. CDR3 residues: CASSAWGQGYYSYTF. Written as DNA, the CDR3 is TGTGCCAGCAGCGCCTGGGGACAGGGGTATTATAGCTACACCTTC.